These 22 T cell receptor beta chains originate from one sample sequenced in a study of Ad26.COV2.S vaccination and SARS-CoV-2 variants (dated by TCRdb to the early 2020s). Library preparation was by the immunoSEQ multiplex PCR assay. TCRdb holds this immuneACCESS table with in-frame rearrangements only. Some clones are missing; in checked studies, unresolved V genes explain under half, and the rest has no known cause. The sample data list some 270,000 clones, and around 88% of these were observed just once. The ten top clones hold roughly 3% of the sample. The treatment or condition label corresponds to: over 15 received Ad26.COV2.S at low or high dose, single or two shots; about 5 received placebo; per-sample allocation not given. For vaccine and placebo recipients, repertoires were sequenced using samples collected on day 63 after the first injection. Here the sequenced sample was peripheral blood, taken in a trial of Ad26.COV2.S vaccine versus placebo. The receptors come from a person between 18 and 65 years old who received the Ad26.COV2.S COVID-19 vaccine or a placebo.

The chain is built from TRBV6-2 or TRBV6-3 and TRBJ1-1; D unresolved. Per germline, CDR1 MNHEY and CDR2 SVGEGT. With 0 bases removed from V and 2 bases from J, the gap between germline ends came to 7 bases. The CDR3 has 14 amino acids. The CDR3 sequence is CASSYSGRNTEAFF. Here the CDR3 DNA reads TGTGCCAGCAGTTACTCGGGCAGAAACACTGAAGCTTTCTTT.

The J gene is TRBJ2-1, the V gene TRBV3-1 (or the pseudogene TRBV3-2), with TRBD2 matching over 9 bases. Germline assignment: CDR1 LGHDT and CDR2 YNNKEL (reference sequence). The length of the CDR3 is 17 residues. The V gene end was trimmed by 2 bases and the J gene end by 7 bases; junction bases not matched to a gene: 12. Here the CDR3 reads CASSQWLSTSGDNEQFF. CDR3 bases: TGTGCCAGCAGCCAATGGTTGTCGACTAGCGGAGATAATGAGCAGTTCTTC.

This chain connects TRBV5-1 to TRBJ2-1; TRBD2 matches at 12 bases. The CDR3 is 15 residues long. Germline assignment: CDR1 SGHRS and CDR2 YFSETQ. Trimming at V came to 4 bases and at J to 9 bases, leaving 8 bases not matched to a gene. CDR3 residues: CASSPSLAGGAEQFF. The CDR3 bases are TGCGCCAGCAGCCCCAGTCTAGCGGGGGGGGCTGAGCAGTTCTTC.

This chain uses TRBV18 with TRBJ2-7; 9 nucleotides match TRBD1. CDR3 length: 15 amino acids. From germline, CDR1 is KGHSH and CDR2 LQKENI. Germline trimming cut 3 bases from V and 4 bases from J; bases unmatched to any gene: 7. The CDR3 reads CASSPSGTGRYEQYV. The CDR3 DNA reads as TGTGCCAGCTCACCGTCCGGGACAGGGAGGTACGAGCAGTACGTC.

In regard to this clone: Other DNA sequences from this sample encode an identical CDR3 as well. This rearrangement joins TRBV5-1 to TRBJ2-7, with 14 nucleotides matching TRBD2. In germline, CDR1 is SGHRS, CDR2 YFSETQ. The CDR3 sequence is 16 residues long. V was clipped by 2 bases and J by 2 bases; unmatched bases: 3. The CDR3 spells CASSLGLAGGTYEQYF. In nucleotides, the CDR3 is TGCGCCAGCAGCTTAGGACTAGCGGGGGGCACCTACGAGCAGTACTTC.

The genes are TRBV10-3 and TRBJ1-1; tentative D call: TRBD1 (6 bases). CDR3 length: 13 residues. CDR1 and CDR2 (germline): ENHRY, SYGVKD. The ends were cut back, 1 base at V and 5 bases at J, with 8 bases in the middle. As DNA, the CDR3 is TGTGCCATCAGTGAGTTACAGGGAACTGAAGCTTTCTTT. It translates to CAISELQGTEAFF.

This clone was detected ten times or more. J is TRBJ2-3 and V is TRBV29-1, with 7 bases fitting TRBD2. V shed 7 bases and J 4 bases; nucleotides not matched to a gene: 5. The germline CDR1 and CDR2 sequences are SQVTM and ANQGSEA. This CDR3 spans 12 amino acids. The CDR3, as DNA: TGCAGCGCAAGGGAGGGATCAGATACGCAGTATTTT. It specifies CSAREGSDTQYF.

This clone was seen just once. In nucleotides, the CDR3 is TGTGCCAGCAGTACCCGGACAGGGCGTGAGCAGTTCTTC. Amino acid sequence: CASSTRTGREQFF. This rearrangement joins TRBV6-5 to TRBJ2-1; 8 positions agree with TRBD1. V lost 5 bases and J lost 9; bases outside the gene matches: 6. Germline values: CDR1 MNHEY, CDR2 SVGAGI. The CDR3 extends over 13 amino acids.

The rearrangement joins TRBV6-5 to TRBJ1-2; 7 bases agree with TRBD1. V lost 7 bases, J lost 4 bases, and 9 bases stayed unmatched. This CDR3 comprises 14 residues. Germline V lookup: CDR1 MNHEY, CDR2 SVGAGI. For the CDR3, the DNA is TGTGCCAGCACCCGACAGGGTTTGGTCTATGGCTACACCTTC. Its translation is CASTRQGLVYGYTF.

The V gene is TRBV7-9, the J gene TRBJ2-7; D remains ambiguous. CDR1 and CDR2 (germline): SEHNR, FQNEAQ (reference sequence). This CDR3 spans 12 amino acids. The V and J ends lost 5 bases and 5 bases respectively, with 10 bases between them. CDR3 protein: CASSHEKDEQYF. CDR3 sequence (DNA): TGTGCCAGCAGCCATGAGAAGGACGAGCAGTACTTC. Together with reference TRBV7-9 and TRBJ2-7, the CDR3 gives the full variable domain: DTGVSQNPRHKITKRGQNVTFRCDPISEHNRLYWYRQTLGQGPEFLTYFQNEAQLEKSRLLSDRFSAERPKGSFSTLEIQRTEQGDSAMYLCASSHEKDEQYFGPGTRLTVT.

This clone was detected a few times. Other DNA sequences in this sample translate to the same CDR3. The CDR3: CASRPDSPNTEAFF. The CDR3, as DNA: TGTGCCAGCAGACCGGACAGCCCTAACACTGAAGCTTTCTTT. The rearrangement uses TRBV27 and TRBJ1-1, with D perhaps TRBD1 (6 bases). With 6 bases removed from V and 2 bases from J, the gap between germline ends came to 13 bases. Germline CDR1 reads MNHEY; CDR2 reads SMNVEV (reference sequence). The CDR3 has 14 amino acids.

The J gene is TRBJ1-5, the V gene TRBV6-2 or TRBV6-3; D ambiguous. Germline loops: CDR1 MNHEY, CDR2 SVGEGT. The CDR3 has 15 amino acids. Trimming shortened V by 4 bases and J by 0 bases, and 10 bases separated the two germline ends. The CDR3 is CASSLVVNSNQPQHF. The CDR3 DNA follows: TGTGCCAGCAGTTTGGTAGTTAATAGCAATCAGCCCCAGCATTTT.

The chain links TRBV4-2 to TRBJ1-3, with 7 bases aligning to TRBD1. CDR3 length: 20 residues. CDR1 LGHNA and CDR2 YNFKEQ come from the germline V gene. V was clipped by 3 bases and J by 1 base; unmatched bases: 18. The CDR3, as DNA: TGTGCCAGCAGCCATTACTTGACAGGGAGTAAACTTGGTTCTGGAAACACCATATATTTT. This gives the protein CASSHYLTGSKLGSGNTIYF.

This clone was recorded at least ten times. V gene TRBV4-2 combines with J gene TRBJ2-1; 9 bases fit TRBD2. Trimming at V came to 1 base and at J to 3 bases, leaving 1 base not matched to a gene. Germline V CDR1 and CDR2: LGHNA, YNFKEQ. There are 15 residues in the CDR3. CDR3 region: CASSQGLADYNEQFF. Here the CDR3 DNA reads TGTGCCAGCAGCCAAGGACTAGCGGACTACAATGAGCAGTTCTTC.

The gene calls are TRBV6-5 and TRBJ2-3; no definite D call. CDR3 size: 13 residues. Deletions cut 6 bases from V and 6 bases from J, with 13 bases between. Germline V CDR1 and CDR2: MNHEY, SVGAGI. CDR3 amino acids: CASSPPGEDTQYF. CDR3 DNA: TGTGCCAGCAGCCCCCCGGGTGAGGATACGCAGTATTTT.

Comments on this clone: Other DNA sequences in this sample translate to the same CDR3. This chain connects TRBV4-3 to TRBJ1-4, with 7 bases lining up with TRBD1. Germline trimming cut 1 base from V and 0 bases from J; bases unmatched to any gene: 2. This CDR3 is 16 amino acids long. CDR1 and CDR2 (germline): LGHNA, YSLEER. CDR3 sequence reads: CASSQGQGPTNEKLFF. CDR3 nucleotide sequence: TGCGCCAGCAGCCAAGGACAGGGTCCAACTAATGAAAAACTGTTTTTT.

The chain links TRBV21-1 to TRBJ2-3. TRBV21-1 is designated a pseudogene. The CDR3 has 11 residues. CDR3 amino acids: CASNSTDTQYF. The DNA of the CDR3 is TGTGCCAGCAACAGCACAGATACGCAGTATTTT.

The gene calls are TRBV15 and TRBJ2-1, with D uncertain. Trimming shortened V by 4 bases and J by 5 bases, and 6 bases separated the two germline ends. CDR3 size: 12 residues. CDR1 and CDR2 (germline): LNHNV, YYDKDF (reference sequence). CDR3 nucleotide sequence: TGTGCCACCAGCACTTCGAACAATGAGCAGTTCTTC. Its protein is CATSTSNNEQFF. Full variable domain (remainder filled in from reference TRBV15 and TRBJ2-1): DAMVIQNPRYQVTQFGKPVTLSCSQTLNHNVMYWYQQKSSQAPKLLFHYYDKDFNNEADTPDNFQSRRPNTSFCFLDIRSPGLGDTAMYLCATSTSNNEQFFGPGTRLTVL.

The CDR3 DNA sequence: TGTGCCAGCAGCTTGGGAGGGGACAGGGCTGGAAACACCATATATTTT. This translates into CASSLGGDRAGNTIYF. The genes are TRBV5-4 and TRBJ1-3; 9 nucleotides align to TRBD1. V dropped 0 bases and J dropped 2; count of bases not matched to a gene: 3. The CDR3 sequence is 16 residues long. Germline CDR1 is SGHNT and CDR2 is YYREEE (reference sequence).

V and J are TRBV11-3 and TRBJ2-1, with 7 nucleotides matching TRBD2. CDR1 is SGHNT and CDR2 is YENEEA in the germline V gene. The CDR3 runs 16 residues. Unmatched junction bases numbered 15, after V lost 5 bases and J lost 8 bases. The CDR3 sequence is CASSLDGRAGVDEQFF. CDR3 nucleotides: TGTGCCAGCAGCCTGGACGGCAGGGCGGGAGTGGATGAGCAGTTCTTC. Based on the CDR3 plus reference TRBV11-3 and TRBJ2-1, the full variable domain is EAGVVQSPRYKIIEKKQPVAFWCNPISGHNTLYWYLQNLGQGPELLIRYENEEAVDDSQLPKDRFSAERLKGVDSTLKIQPAELGDSAVYLCASSLDGRAGVDEQFFGPGTRLTVL.

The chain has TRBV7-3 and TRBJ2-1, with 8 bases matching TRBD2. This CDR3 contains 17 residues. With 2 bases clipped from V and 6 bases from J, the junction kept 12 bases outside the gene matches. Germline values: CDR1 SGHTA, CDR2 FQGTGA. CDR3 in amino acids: CASSLVGGTRVGNEQFF. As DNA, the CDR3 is TGTGCCAGCAGCTTAGTTGGCGGGACTAGGGTGGGCAATGAGCAGTTCTTC.

The CDR3 reads CASSPERGQQPQHF. As DNA, the CDR3 is TGTGCCAGCAGTCCTGAGAGGGGGCAACAGCCCCAGCATTTT. The chain is built from TRBV27 and TRBJ1-5, with 7 bases fitting TRBD1. CDR3 size: 14 residues. Germline lookup yields CDR1 MNHEY and CDR2 SMNVEV (reference sequence). The junction had 8 bases not matched to a gene; V was cut back by 5 bases and J by 7 bases.